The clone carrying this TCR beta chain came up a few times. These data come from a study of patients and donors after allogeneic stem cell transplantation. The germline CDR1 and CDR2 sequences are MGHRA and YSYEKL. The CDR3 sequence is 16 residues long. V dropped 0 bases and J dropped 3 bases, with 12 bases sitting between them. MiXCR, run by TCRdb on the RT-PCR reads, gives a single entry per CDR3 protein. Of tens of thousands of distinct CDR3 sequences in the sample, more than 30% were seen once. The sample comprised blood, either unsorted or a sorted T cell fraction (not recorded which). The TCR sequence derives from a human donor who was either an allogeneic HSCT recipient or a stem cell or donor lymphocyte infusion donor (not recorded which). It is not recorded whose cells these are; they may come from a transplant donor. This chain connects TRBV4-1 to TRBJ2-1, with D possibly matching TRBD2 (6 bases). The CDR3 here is CASSQDSAGFYNEQFF. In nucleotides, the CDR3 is TGCGCCAGCAGCCAAGATTCCGCGGGATTCTACAATGAGCAGTTCTTC.